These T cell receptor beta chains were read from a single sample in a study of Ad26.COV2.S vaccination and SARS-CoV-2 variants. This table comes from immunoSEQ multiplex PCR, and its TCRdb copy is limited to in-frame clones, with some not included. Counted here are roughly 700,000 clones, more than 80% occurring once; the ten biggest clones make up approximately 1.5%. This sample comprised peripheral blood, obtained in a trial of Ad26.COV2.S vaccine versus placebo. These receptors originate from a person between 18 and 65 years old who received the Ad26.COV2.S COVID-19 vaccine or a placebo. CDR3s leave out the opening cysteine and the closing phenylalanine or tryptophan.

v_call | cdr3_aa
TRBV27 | ASSRTGQNIQY
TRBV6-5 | ASRDSTDTQY
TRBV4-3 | ASSQGWVTSTDTQY
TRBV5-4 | ASSSFGGYT
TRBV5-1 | ASSLSGFTDTQY
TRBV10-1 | ASSATEITEAF
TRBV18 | ASSPGQIISGYT
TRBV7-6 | ASSSRGSTDTQY
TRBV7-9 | ASSPQAINTEAF
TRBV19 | ASTPGTDPWEKLF
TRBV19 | ASSRDGAAQSRAQY
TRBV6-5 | ASSRTLGADTQY
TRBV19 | ASSIGGGHTGELF
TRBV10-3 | AISDPGRLGDYEQY
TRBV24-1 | ATSGGSDTQY
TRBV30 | AWSPAGRYQETQY
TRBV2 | ASSLTGHTEAF
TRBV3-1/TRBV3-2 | ASSQGSGDTQY
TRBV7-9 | ASSFGVGELF
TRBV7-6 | ASSLNTATNEKLF
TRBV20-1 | SASKGIGPQH
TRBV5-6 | ASSLAGGGYT
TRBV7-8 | ASSFGIQETQY
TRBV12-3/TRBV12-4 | ASSFGEGQPQH
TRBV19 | ASSTDRSQNTEAF
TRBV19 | ASSATQDNYGYT
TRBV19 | ASSGATEGDQPQH
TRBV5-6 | ASSLAGRSTEAF
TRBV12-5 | ASGSVGNEQY
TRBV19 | ASSRGEKLF
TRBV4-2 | ASSTQGLVTEAF
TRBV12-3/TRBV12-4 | ASSLRGTTEAF
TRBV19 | ASSLSQGARETQY
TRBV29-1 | SVDGQGDRELF
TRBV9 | ASSVEYRARDGYT
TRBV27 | ASSLSSPLAGGNNEQF
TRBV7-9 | ASSLGVGGEGNQPQH
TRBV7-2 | ASSFRQGLSGEQY
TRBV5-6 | ASSLRYWVTGEQF
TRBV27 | ASSLTSGSSYNEQF
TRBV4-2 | ASSQDARNNEQF
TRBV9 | ASSVGGIQPQH
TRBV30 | AWRPAPSYEQY
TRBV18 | ASSPGGEKLF
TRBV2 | ASSVQNSGNTIY
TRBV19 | ASSILSGGAYEQY
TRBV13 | ASSIFRGTPYGGELF
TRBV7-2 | ASSLGTGRQETQY
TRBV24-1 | ATSDLKGRSTGEQY
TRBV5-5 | ASSLEVGQYYEQY
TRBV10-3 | AIGPRDTQY
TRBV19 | ASTPGREEGNEQF
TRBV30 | AWSVPPARGAGELF